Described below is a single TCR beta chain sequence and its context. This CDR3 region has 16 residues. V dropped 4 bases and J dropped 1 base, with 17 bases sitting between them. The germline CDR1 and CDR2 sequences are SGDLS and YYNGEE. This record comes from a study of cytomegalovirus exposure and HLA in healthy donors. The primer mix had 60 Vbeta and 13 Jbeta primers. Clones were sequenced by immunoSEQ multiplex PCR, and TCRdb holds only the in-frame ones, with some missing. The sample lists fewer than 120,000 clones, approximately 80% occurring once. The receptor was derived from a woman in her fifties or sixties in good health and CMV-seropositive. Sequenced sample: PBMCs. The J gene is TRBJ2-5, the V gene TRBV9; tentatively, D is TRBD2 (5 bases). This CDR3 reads CASSPTDYYLQETQYF. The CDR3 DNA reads TGTGCCAGCAGCCCCACCGACTACTACCTCCAAGAGACCCAGTACTTC.